One sample yielded the 16 T cell receptor beta chains listed below, sequenced in a study of molecular identifiers for immune sequencing clone quantification. TCRdb re-derived calls from the PCR reads in MiXCR, one entry per CDR3 protein. The profile shows 400,000 to 600,000 distinct CDR3 sequences, roughly 23% of them singletons. The material sequenced was naive CD8+ T cells from blood, with Jurkat cell RNA spiked in. Indicated subset: FACS-sorted CD8+CD4-CCR7+CD45RA+ naive T cells. These TCRs come from a human donor in good health. Some libraries in this study had Jurkat cell RNA spiked in.

Of note for this clonotype: One end of the junction varies from germline; a read error may be responsible. The chain employs TRBV5-3 and TRBJ2-7; tentatively, D is TRBD1 (5 bases). TRBV5-3 falls under the ORF class, with uncertain function. CDR3 length: 14 residues. The CDR3 bases are TGTGCCAGCAGCTTTGGCAGGGCAAGGTACGAGCAGTACTTC. It encodes CASSFGRARYEQYF.

In the case of this clonotype: This sequence may be a read error, since a much larger clone differs from it by one base. The CDR3 DNA is TGTGCCAGCAATTTCAATAGCGGGGGAGTAGCCAAAAACATTCAGTACTTC. It translates to CASNFNSGGVAKNIQYF. The rearrangement links TRBV12-3 or TRBV12-4 to TRBJ2-4; 9 bases map to TRBD2. J was trimmed by 0 bases and V by 7 bases; bases with no gene match: 10. The CDR3 spans 17 residues.

This clonotype was counted many times. V and J are TRBV25-1 and TRBJ2-5, with a weak D call TRBD2 (5 bases). Germline V gene lookup returns CDR1 MGHDK and CDR2 SYGVNS. CDR3 length: 13 residues. The germline V and J ends were trimmed by 3 bases and 5 bases, with 10 bases remaining between them. The CDR3 DNA sequence: TGTGCCAGCAGTGAGTCCTGGGAGGAGACCCAGTACTTC. It translates to CASSESWEETQYF.

This clonotype came up a few times. The chain recombines TRBV7-9 with TRBJ2-3, with 11 bases lining up with TRBD1. CDR1 and CDR2 (germline): SEHNR, FQNEAQ (reference sequence). This CDR3 contains 15 residues. The ends lost 5 bases at V and 3 bases at J; junction bases unmatched: 4. The CDR3 coding sequence is TGTGCCAGCAGCGAGGACAGGGGGCGAACAGATACGCAGTATTTT. This encodes CASSEDRGRTDTQYF.

Turning to this clonotype: This may be a read error: a much more frequent sequence differs by one nucleotide. The chain recombines TRBV13 with TRBJ2-7; TRBD2 agrees at 7 bases. Per the germline V gene, CDR1 is PRHDT and CDR2 is FYEKMQ (reference sequence). The junction had 6 bases not matched to a gene; V was cut back by 5 bases and J by 2 bases. The CDR3 sequence is 14 residues long. This CDR3 is CASSLKSGTYEQYF. In DNA form, the CDR3 reads TGTGCCAGCAGCCTCAAAAGCGGGACCTACGAGCAGTACTTC.

In this sample, this clonotype turned up a few times. The chain uses TRBV5-1 and TRBJ2-5; the D gene is possibly TRBD2 (5 bases). Germline-derived CDR1 and CDR2 are SGHRS and YFSETQ. V gave up 4 bases and J gave up 2 bases, with 24 bases separating them. CDR3 length: 18 amino acids. CDR3 sequence (DNA): TGCGCCAGCAGCCCCGGGATCTTTCAAACTCCCACACAAGAGACCCAGTACTTC. It yields the protein CASSPGIFQTPTQETQYF.

This clonotype turned up a few times. This rearrangement joins TRBV10-3 to TRBJ2-7, with unresolved D. Germline values: CDR1 ENHRY, CDR2 SYGVKD. CDR3 size: 15 residues. V gave up 0 bases and J gave up 4 bases, with 13 bases separating them. CDR3 DNA sequence: TGTGCCATCAGTGAGTCGACTCTGGGGATTTACGAGCAGTACTTC. Translating gives CAISESTLGIYEQYF.

There are many counts of this clonotype. The chain combines TRBV6-9 with TRBJ2-3, with D possibly being TRBD2 (5 bases). The CDR3 is made up of 16 amino acids. V was cut by 10 bases and J by 1 base, with 21 bases left in between. Germline assignment: CDR1 MNHGY and CDR2 SVAAGI. In DNA, the CDR3 is TGTGCCACCGGACCCTTACTAGAGCGCGGCACAGATACGCAGTATTTT. It codes for CATGPLLERGTDTQYF.

V gene TRBV18 combines with J gene TRBJ2-7, with unresolved D. Germline V CDR1 and CDR2: KGHSH, LQKENI. The V end lost 4 bases, the J end lost 2 bases, and 18 bases lay between the germline ends. This CDR3 is built from 16 residues. CDR3 nucleotide sequence: TGTGCCAGCTCACACGCGCCCTCGAAAGCCACCTACGAGCAGTACTTC. It encodes CASSHAPSKATYEQYF.

The chain joins TRBV10-2 to TRBJ2-7; D remains unclear. CDR3 length equals 13 residues. Deletions cut 3 bases from V and 2 bases from J, with 8 bases between. CDR1 is WSHSY, CDR2 SAAADI, per germline. The CDR3: CASSDVITYEQYF. CDR3 bases: TGCGCCAGCAGTGATGTTATAACCTACGAGCAGTACTTC.

In regard to this clonotype: The junction differs from germline at one of its ends, possibly a read error. The chain recombines TRBV11-2 with TRBJ2-3, with 7 positions matching TRBD2. CDR3 size: 16 residues. The germline gives CDR1 SGHAT, CDR2 FQNNGV. CDR3 sequence: CASSFYSAGDTGTQYF. The CDR3 bases are TGTGCCAGCAGCTTTTATTCCGCGGGAGACACAGGTACGCAGTATTTT. Drawing the rest from reference TRBV11-2 and TRBJ2-3, the complete variable domain is EAGVAQSPRYKIIEKRQSVAFWCNPISGHATLYWYQQILGQGPKLLIQFQNNGVVDDSQLPKDRFSAERLKGVDSTLKIQPAKLEDSAVYLCASSFYSAGDTGTQYFGPGTRLTVL.

This clonotype was picked up a small number of times. The CDR3 reads CASSPGTTKQETQYF. The CDR3 DNA sequence: TGTGCCAGCAGCCCAGGGACAACTAAACAAGAGACCCAGTACTTC. V gene TRBV4-2 combines with J gene TRBJ2-5, with D possibly matching TRBD1 (6 bases). CDR1 is LGHNA and CDR2 is YNFKEQ in the germline V gene. Trimming cost V 4 bases and J 2 bases, with 14 bases left between them. CDR3 length: 15 residues.

This clonotype occurred many times. This chain joins TRBV7-9 and TRBJ2-7; TRBD1 matches 8 bases. The CDR3 is 15 amino acids. CDR1 SEHNR and CDR2 FQNEAQ come from the germline V gene (reference sequence). The J segment lost 4 bases and the V segment lost 4 bases, leaving 9 bases of the junction unmatched. CDR3 nucleotide sequence: TGTGCCAGCAGCTCCGATGGGCAGGGGGCGTACGAGCAGTACTTC. Translating it yields CASSSDGQGAYEQYF.

This clonotype was seen many times. The chain is built from TRBV4-1 and TRBJ2-7, with 13 bases matching TRBD2. This CDR3 is built from 16 residues. Germline loops: CDR1 MGHRA, CDR2 YSYEKL. The J segment lost 2 bases and the V segment lost 4 bases, leaving 5 bases of the junction unmatched. The CDR3 coding sequence is TGCGCCAGCAGCCTTGGACTAGCGGGGGAGCCCTACGAGCAGTACTTC. This gives the protein CASSLGLAGEPYEQYF.

Turning to this clonotype: A read error may be the cause here, since a much bigger clone is one base away. This chain joins TRBV5-6 and TRBJ1-1; D is unclear. The CDR3 length is 15 residues. CDR1 and CDR2 (germline): SGHDT, YYEEEE. This chain's CDR3 is CARSLGPGWNTEAFF. The CDR3 coding sequence is TGTGCCAGAAGCTTGGGTCCAGGTTGGAACACTGAAGCTTTCTTT.

This clonotype was seen only a few times. The genes are TRBV27 and TRBJ2-1, with TRBD1 matching over 7 bases. The CDR3 runs to 15 residues. V lost 4 bases to trimming and J lost 4 bases; unmatched junction nucleotides: 7. CDR1 and CDR2 (germline): MNHEY, SMNVEV (reference sequence). The CDR3 sequence is CASSYSGTEYNEQFF. The CDR3 DNA reads as TGTGCCAGCAGTTACTCCGGGACAGAATACAATGAGCAGTTCTTC.